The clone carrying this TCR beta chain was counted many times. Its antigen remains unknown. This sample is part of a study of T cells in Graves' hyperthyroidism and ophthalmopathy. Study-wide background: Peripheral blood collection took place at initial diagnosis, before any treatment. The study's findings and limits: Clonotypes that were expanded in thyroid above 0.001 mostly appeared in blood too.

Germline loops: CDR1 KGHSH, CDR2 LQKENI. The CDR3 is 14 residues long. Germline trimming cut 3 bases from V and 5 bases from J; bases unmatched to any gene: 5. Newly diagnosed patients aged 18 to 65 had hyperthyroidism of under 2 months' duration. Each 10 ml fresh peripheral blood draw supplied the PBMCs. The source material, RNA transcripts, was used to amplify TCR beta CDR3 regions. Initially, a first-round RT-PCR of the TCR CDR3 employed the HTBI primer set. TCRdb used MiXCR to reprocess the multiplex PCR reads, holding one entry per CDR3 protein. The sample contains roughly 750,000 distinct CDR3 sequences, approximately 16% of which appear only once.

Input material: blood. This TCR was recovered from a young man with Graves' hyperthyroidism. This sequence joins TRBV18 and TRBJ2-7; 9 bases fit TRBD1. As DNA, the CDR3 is TGTGCCAGCTCACCGGGACAGGGTGGCGACGAGCAGTACTTC. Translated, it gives CASSPGQGGDEQYF.